This T cell receptor beta chain was captured in a study of blood T cells in healthy people across ages. CDR1 SNHLY and CDR2 FYNNEI come from the germline V gene. Deletions cut 9 bases from V and 13 bases from J, with 19 bases between. The CDR3 is 12 residues long. This clonotype was observed once. Its target is not known. Just one base apart from a much larger clone, this may be a read error. Points from the study as a whole: It was not possible, with unsorted PBMCs, to conclusively compare naive and antigen-experienced cells.

Isolation yielded PBMCs, at least 7 million per sample, in every case. It was with a sample-barcoded 5' primer and a J-beta primer mix that a second PCR of roughly 7 to 12 cycles was run. Each TCR beta cDNA got a 12-nucleotide random molecular identifier. Individual samples furnished no less than 3 million CDR3-containing paired-end reads apiece. TCRdb passed the 5' RACE reads through MiXCR, listing each CDR3 protein once. The sample lists 1.5 million to 2 million distinct CDR3 sequences; roughly 30% were seen once. The chain combines TRBV2 with TRBJ2-1; the D is unclear. The sequence came from a woman between 25 and 40 years old in good health. The sequenced sample was blood. CDR3 DNA sequence: TGTGCCAGAGGGTCCCCCCCAGAGACCCAGTTCTTC. It specifies CARGSPPETQFF.